The 16 T cell receptor beta chains given below trace back to one sample, sequenced in a study of metastatic and nonmetastatic thyroid tumors. TCRdb re-called the PCR reads through MiXCR. The sample has about 16,000 clones, about 15% seen once. None of the patients had undergone any treatment ahead of thyroid surgery. The sample was blood. These TCRs come from a female donor with papillary thyroid cancer or a benign thyroid nodule (not recorded which). Some clones in this sample may be carry-over from other donors' samples.

At least ten counts were recorded for this clone. V and J are TRBV20-1 and TRBJ2-7; TRBD2 aligns across 14 bases. V trimming: 4 bases; J trimming: 0 bases; junction bases outside the gene matches: 5. Germline CDR1 reads DFQATT; CDR2 reads SNEGSKA (reference sequence). The CDR3 extends over 16 amino acids. The CDR3: CSAKGLAGGFSYEQYF. CDR3 nucleotides: TGCAGTGCTAAAGGACTAGCGGGAGGATTCTCCTACGAGCAGTACTTC.

The chain links TRBV10-1 to TRBJ2-2; TRBD2 agrees at 10 bases. The CDR3 is 15 residues long. The J segment lost 3 bases and the V segment lost 4 bases, leaving 2 bases of the junction unmatched. Germline-derived CDR1 and CDR2 are WNHNN and SYGVQD (reference sequence). The CDR3 DNA follows: TGCGCCAGCAGTGTGAGCGGGAGGGACACCGGGGAGCTGTTTTTT. Translated, it gives CASSVSGRDTGELFF.

In its sample, this clone was seen many times. The CDR3: CASSEWAGGSYEQYF. For the CDR3, the DNA is TGCGCCAGCAGTGAGTGGGCGGGGGGATCCTACGAGCAGTACTTC. V gene TRBV10-2 combines with J gene TRBJ2-7, with 8 nucleotides matching TRBD2. The CDR3 loop spans 15 amino acids. V dropped 1 base and J dropped 1; count of bases not matched to a gene: 3. From germline, CDR1 is WSHSY and CDR2 SAAADI.

This clone was detected ten times or more. The rearrangement uses TRBV29-1 and TRBJ2-7, with unresolved D. V lost 6 bases, J lost 4 bases, and 16 bases lay in between. The germline gives CDR1 SQVTM, CDR2 ANQGSEA. The CDR3 runs 13 residues. CDR3 in amino acids: CSVVTLDYYEQYF. Written as DNA, the CDR3 is TGCAGCGTCGTGACTCTCGATTATTACGAGCAGTACTTC.

This clone was counted a few times. In this CDR3 the conserved last residue, phenylalanine or tryptophan, is missing, so a read error is likely. No DNA is shown, since the ends of the CDR3 on it are uncertain; the CDR3 is the one TCRdb lists. This chain joins TRBV5-1 and TRBJ1-2; whether TRBD1, the table's D call, matches the DNA was not checked. The CDR3 numbers 12 amino acids, ends counted. Germline V gene lookup returns CDR1 SGHRS and CDR2 YFSETQ. The chain's CDR3 is CASSLDGASLHI.

This clone was seen repeatedly, ten times or more. The rearrangement links TRBV11-2 to TRBJ2-3; TRBD2 might be the D (5 bases). CDR1 SGHAT and CDR2 FQNNGV come from the germline V gene. This CDR3 comprises 15 residues. Trimming cost V 4 bases and J 7 bases, with 18 bases left between them. DNA for the CDR3: TGTGCCAGCAGCTCCGGGGAGCCGGGCATGAATACGCAGTATTTT. It codes for CASSSGEPGMNTQYF.

This clone ranks as medium-sized. The J gene is TRBJ1-1, the V gene TRBV6-1, with 7 bases that match TRBD1. The CDR3 runs to 14 residues. V lost 7 bases to trimming and J lost 3 bases; unmatched junction nucleotides: 8. Germline CDR1 MNHNS, CDR2 SASEGT. DNA of the CDR3: TGTGCCAGCAACCGACAGGGAGGGCACACTGAAGCTTTCTTT. Its protein is CASNRQGGHTEAFF.

This clone occurred many times. The gene calls are TRBV5-6 and TRBJ1-2; 10 nucleotides match TRBD1. Germline assignment: CDR1 SGHDT and CDR2 YYEEEE. The CDR3 consists of 13 residues. Losses at the gene ends were 10 bases for V and 13 bases for J; bases not matched to a gene: 16. The CDR3 nucleotides read TGTGCCGTCCACAAGTCGGGACAGGGGATGATCACCTTC. Translated, it gives CAVHKSGQGMITF.

This clone was detected many times. This sample also contains other DNA sequences that code for the same CDR3. The chain combines TRBV20-1 with TRBJ1-4; no clear D. The length of the CDR3 is 11 residues. V was pared by 3 bases and J by 7 bases, with 6 bases between. Looked up from germline, CDR1 is DFQATT and CDR2 is SNEGSKA (reference sequence). This CDR3 reads CSASASEKLFF. The CDR3 region has the DNA TGCAGTGCTAGTGCGAGTGAAAAACTGTTTTTT.

This clone was observed at least ten times. The chain is built from TRBV18 and TRBJ1-3; D may be TRBD1 (5 bases). V dropped 2 bases and J dropped 3 bases, with 14 bases sitting between them. Germline assignment: CDR1 KGHSH and CDR2 LQKENI. The CDR3 is made up of 16 amino acids. The CDR3 DNA reads as TGTGCCAGCTCACCAGGGACGGGGATATTTGGAAACACCATATATTTT. Encoded protein: CASSPGTGIFGNTIYF.

There are many counts of this clone. The gene calls are TRBV5-6 and TRBJ2-7; no clear D gene. Trimming removed 0 bases at V and 7 bases at J, with 5 bases between. Germline V CDR1 and CDR2: SGHDT, YYEEEE. The CDR3 extends over 11 amino acids. The CDR3 coding sequence is TGTGCCAGCAGCTTGGATGGGGAGCAGTACTTC. Its translation: CASSLDGEQYF. Together with reference TRBV5-6 and TRBJ2-7, the CDR3 gives the full variable domain: DAGVTQSPTHLIKTRGQQVTLRCSPKSGHDTVSWYQQALGQGPQFIFQYYEEEERQRGNFPDRFSGHQFPNYSSELNVNALLLGDSALYLCASSLDGEQYFGPGTRLTVT.

Ten or more counts support this clone. A read error may be the cause here, since a much bigger clone is one base away. V gene TRBV10-3 combines with J gene TRBJ1-5, with TRBD1 matching 9 bases. J was trimmed by 5 bases and V by 6 bases; bases with no gene match: 2. The CDR3 runs to 13 residues. Germline V CDR1 and CDR2: ENHRY, SYGVKD. In nucleotides, the CDR3 is TGTGCCATCAGGACAGGGGGAGATCAGCCCCAGCATTTT. Its protein is CAIRTGGDQPQHF.

This clone was counted a few times. It may be a read error: a sequence one base away is much more abundant. The chain couples TRBV10-2 to TRBJ2-6; D not resolved. CDR3 size: 15 residues. CDR1 is WSHSY and CDR2 is SAAADI in the germline V gene. The CDR3 DNA sequence: TGCGCCAGCAGTGATACCGGCTCTTGGGCCAATGTCCTGACTTTC. Its protein is CASSDTGSWANVLTF.

This clone was counted a few times. V and J are TRBV24-1 and TRBJ2-3, with 11 nucleotides matching TRBD2. The junction had 5 bases not matched to a gene; V was cut back by 3 bases and J by 4 bases. Germline values: CDR1 KGHDR, CDR2 SFDVKD. CDR3 size: 16 residues. CDR3 region: CATSDPTSGRSDTQYF. The CDR3 bases are TGTGCCACCAGTGATCCCACTAGCGGGAGATCAGATACGCAGTATTTT.

A word on this clone: A much more abundant neighbour one base away suggests this may be a read error. In the same sample, other DNA sequences code for this CDR3. This chain links TRBV4-1 with TRBJ1-2; a weak D match, TRBD1 (6 bases). The CDR3 has 19 amino acids. Trimming pared 1 base from V and 0 bases from J, leaving 21 bases between. The V gene's germline CDR1 is MGHRA and CDR2 YSYEKL. The CDR3 DNA is TGCGCCAGCAGCCAAGTTCAGGGGACGCCATTATCCGCTAACTATGGCTACACCTTC. Its protein is CASSQVQGTPLSANYGYTF.

The sample holds many counts of this clone. This sequence joins TRBV5-1 and TRBJ1-1; D not resolved. Looked up from germline, CDR1 is SGHRS and CDR2 is YFSETQ. V lost 3 bases, J lost 6 bases, and 12 bases lay in between. The CDR3 consists of 13 residues. The CDR3: CASSYVTRPEAFF. The CDR3 DNA sequence: TGCGCCAGCAGCTATGTTACGAGGCCTGAAGCTTTCTTT.